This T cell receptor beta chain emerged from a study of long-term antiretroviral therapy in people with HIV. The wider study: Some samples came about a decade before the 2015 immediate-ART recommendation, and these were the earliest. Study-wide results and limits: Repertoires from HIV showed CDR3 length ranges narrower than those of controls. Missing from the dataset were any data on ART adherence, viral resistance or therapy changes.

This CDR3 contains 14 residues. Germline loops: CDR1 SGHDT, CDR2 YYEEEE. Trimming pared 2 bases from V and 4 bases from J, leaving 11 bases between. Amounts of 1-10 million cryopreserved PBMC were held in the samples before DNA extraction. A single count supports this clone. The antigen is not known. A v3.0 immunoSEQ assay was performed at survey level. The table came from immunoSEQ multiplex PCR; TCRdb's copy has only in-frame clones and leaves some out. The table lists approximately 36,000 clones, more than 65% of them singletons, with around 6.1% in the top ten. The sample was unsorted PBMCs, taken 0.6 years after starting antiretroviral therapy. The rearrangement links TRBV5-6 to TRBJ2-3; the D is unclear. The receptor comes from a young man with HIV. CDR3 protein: CASSFFNRADTQYF. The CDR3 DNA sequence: TGTGCCAGCAGCTTTTTTAACCGCGCAGATACGCAGTATTTT.